In this sample, the clone carrying this TCR beta chain turned up a few times. No antigen is known for it. PBMCs were obtained from approximately 10 ml fresh peripheral blood. This sample was included in a study of T cells in Graves' hyperthyroidism and ophthalmopathy. General study findings and limits: Most expanded thyroid clonotypes above 0.001 recurred in blood.

Using RNA transcripts as the source, TCR beta CDR3 regions were amplified. Using the HTBI primer set, a first-round RT-PCR was run on the TCR CDR3. TCRdb passed the multiplex PCR reads through MiXCR, listing each CDR3 protein once. This sample carries a few hundred thousand distinct CDR3 sequences, 13% to 15% of them seen once, and the ten largest clones take about 15%. This CDR3 contains 17 residues. Trimming took off 0 bases at V and 1 base at J, with 15 bases between the two ends. From germline, CDR1 is MNHEY and CDR2 SVGEGT. Sequencing was done on a sample of blood. The V gene is TRBV6-2 or TRBV6-3, the J gene TRBJ2-5, with D perhaps TRBD1 or TRBD2 (5 bases each). This TCR was sampled from a woman aged 40 to 50 with Graves' hyperthyroidism. The DNA of the CDR3 is TGTGCCAGCAGTTACTCGATATACGGGACGGCCCAAGAGACCCAGTACTTC. Translated: CASSYSIYGTAQETQYF.